This T cell receptor beta chain was captured in a study of blood T cell repertoires in COVID-19. The authors' processing: Quantification of nucleated cells was approximated via reference gene primer amplification. The assay was immunoSEQ multiplex PCR, and TCRdb's table has in-frame clones only and misses some. Clonal size and the V and J genes are those of that table, whereas D and trimming came from the DNA. This sample has around 140,000 clones, with about three quarters found just once. This CDR3 has 16 amino acids. The junction had 9 bases not matched to a gene; V was cut back by 4 bases and J by 3 bases. The germline V gene encodes CDR1 SGHNT and CDR2 YYREEE (reference sequence).

The V gene is TRBV5-4, the J gene TRBJ2-4; 8 bases map to TRBD1. The sample taken for sequencing was peripheral blood. This receptor was identified in an elderly woman with active or convalescent COVID-19. CDR3 amino acids: CASSTQGARGKNIQYF. CDR3 sequence (DNA): TGTGCCAGCAGCACCCAGGGGGCGCGGGGCAAAAACATTCAGTACTTC.